These 30 T cell receptor beta chains share one sample of origin, sequenced in a study of CD8 T cells in Susac syndrome. The RNA input was about 0.5 to 1 ug, and it was reverse transcribed with random hexamers. TCRdb reprocessed the immunoSEQ multiplex PCR reads with MiXCR, giving one entry per CDR3 protein. In the table there are 65,000 to 90,000 distinct CDR3 sequences, just under 95% of which are singletons. The sequencing input was CD8+ T cells from PBMCs. These receptors were collected from a human donor with multiple sclerosis.

This CDR3 is CASSLEVGQPNTEAFF. Written as DNA, the CDR3 is TGTGCCAGCAGCTTAGAAGTGGGACAGCCGAACACTGAAGCTTTCTTT. V gene TRBV7-9 combines with J gene TRBJ1-1; 7 nucleotides agree with TRBD1. CDR3 length: 16 residues. V shed 1 base and J 1 base; nucleotides not matched to a gene: 6. Germline CDR1 SEHNR, CDR2 FQNEAQ (reference sequence).

The chain has TRBV6-2 or TRBV6-3 and TRBJ1-1; TRBD1 might be the D (6 bases). V lost 2 bases and J 8 bases, leaving 9 bases between the germline ends. Germline V lookup: CDR1 MNHEY, CDR2 SVGEGT. The CDR3 contains 12 residues. The CDR3 sequence: CASSYRGLEAFF. CDR3 DNA sequence: TGTGCCAGCAGTTACCGGGGGCTGGAAGCTTTCTTT.

This sequence joins TRBV27 and TRBJ2-6; tentatively, D is TRBD1 (5 bases). V was pared by 7 bases and J by 8 bases, with 9 bases between. In germline, CDR1 is MNHEY, CDR2 SMNVEV (reference sequence). CDR3 length: 12 residues. The CDR3 region is CASKQASNVLTF. The CDR3, as DNA: TGTGCCAGCAAACAGGCCTCCAACGTCCTGACTTTC. Full variable domain (rest looked up from reference TRBV27 and TRBJ2-6): EAQVTQNPRYLITVTGKKLTVTCSQNMNHEYMSWYRQDPGLGLRQIYYSMNVEVTDKGDVPEGYKVSRKEKRNFPLILESPSPNQTSLYFCASKQASNVLTFGAGSRLTVL.

The chain employs TRBV3-1 and TRBJ2-6; the D gene is possibly TRBD1 (6 bases). The germline V gene encodes CDR1 LGHDT and CDR2 YNNKEL (reference sequence). This CDR3 region has 16 residues. With 6 bases removed from V and 4 bases from J, the gap between germline ends came to 16 bases. DNA for the CDR3: TGTGCCAGCAGTGTTACAGGGCGGACCGGGGCCAACGTCCTGACTTTC. The encoded protein is CASSVTGRTGANVLTF.

The genes are TRBV14 and TRBJ1-2, with 7 nucleotides matching TRBD1. Germline assignment: CDR1 SGHDN and CDR2 FVKESK. After removal of 5 bases from V and 4 bases from J, the junction contained 10 bases not matched to a gene. The CDR3 spans 15 residues. CDR3 nucleotides: TGTGCCAGCAGCGAAAGGGGGCAGGGTGCCTATGGCTACACCTTC. Translated, it gives CASSERGQGAYGYTF.

This sequence joins TRBV27 and TRBJ2-7; 8 positions agree with TRBD2. Germline V gene sequence: CDR1 MNHEY, CDR2 SMNVEV (reference sequence). V shed 10 bases, J shed 0 bases, and the junction held 11 bases outside the gene matches. The CDR3 consists of 15 residues. The CDR3 bases are TGTGCCACCCGGTGGGGCGGGGGGAGCTCCTACGAGCAGTACTTC. It yields the protein CATRWGGGSSYEQYF.

This sequence joins TRBV6-2 or TRBV6-3 and TRBJ1-4; maybe TRBD1 (5 bases). V dropped 0 bases and J dropped 8 bases, with 13 bases sitting between them. The CDR3 contains 15 residues. Germline values: CDR1 MNHEY, CDR2 SVGEGT. The CDR3 here is CASSYSMGPAEKLFF. The CDR3 nucleotides are TGTGCCAGCAGTTACTCGATGGGGCCGGCGGAAAAACTGTTTTTT.

The chain carries TRBV13 and TRBJ2-5; D not certain. V was clipped by 0 bases and J by 2 bases, with 10 bases between them. The CDR3 runs 15 residues. Germline CDR1 is PRHDT and CDR2 is FYEKMQ (reference sequence). CDR3 loop: CASSLGRWRQETQYF. The CDR3, as DNA: TGTGCCAGCAGCTTAGGCCGGTGGCGGCAAGAGACCCAGTACTTC. Based on the CDR3 plus reference TRBV13 and TRBJ2-5, the full variable domain is AAGVIQSPRHLIKEKRETATLKCYPIPRHDTVYWYQQGPGQDPQFLISFYEKMQSDKGSIPDRFSAQQFSDYHSELNMSSLELGDSALYFCASSLGRWRQETQYFGPGTRLLVL.

This clonotype appeared a single time. The chain is built from TRBV3-1 and TRBJ2-5; the D gene is possibly TRBD1 (5 bases). Germline assignment: CDR1 LGHDT and CDR2 YNNKEL (reference sequence). V lost 5 bases to trimming and J lost 1 base, with 14 bases between them. The CDR3 is 15 residues long. CDR3 residues: CASSEGPRAQETQYF. Written as DNA, the CDR3 is TGTGCCAGCAGCGAAGGTCCCAGGGCCCAAGAGACCCAGTACTTC.

The V gene is TRBV25-1, the J gene TRBJ1-2, with D possibly being TRBD1 (5 bases). V was cut by 4 bases and J by 5 bases, with 8 bases left in between. The CDR3 is 12 residues long. Germline V gene data show CDR1 as MGHDK and CDR2 as SYGVNS. DNA for the CDR3: TGTGCCAGCAGTGGACAGCTTTATGGCTACACCTTC. Encoded protein: CASSGQLYGYTF.

The genes are TRBV2 and TRBJ2-2; D is undetermined. Trimming took 8 bases from V and 3 from J, leaving 7 bases between them. Germline CDR1 reads SNHLY; CDR2 reads FYNNEI. This CDR3 contains 12 residues. For the CDR3, the DNA is TGTGCCAGCCCCCTGGACACCGGGGAGCTGTTTTTT. As protein: CASPLDTGELFF. Complete variable domain (other parts from reference TRBV2 and TRBJ2-2): EPEVTQTPSHQVTQMGQEVILRCVPISNHLYFYWYRQILGQKVEFLVSFYNNEISEKSEIFDDQFSVERPDGSNFTLKIRSTKLEDSAMYFCASPLDTGELFFGEGSRLTVL.

The chain combines TRBV6-5 with TRBJ1-2; 8 bases line up with TRBD1. Trimming took 0 bases from V and 6 from J; bases not matched to a gene: 12. The CDR3 sequence is 17 residues long. Looked up from germline, CDR1 is MNHEY and CDR2 is SVGAGI. The CDR3 nucleotides read TGTGCCAGCAGTTACTCCCCTCAAGGACAGGGAAGAGATGGCTACACCTTC. Translating it yields CASSYSPQGQGRDGYTF.

The genes are TRBV18 and TRBJ1-1, with a weak D call TRBD1 (6 bases). The CDR3 is made up of 16 amino acids. Germline V gives CDR1 KGHSH, CDR2 LQKENI. V lost 1 base and J 3 bases, leaving 15 bases between the germline ends. CDR3 protein: CASSPLLYREDTEAFF. CDR3 DNA: TGTGCCAGCTCACCACTCCTTTACAGGGAGGACACTGAAGCTTTCTTT.

This chain uses TRBV5-8 with TRBJ2-7; D call uncertain. Trimming removed 4 bases at V and 5 bases at J, with 10 bases between. This CDR3 is 12 amino acids long. Germline CDR1 and CDR2: SGHTS and YDEGEE. Written as DNA, the CDR3 is TGTGCCAGCAGCCATGCAGGAGACGAGCAGTACTTC. Protein product: CASSHAGDEQYF.

The J gene is TRBJ2-7, the V gene TRBV4-2; no clear D. Germline CDR1 LGHNA, CDR2 YNFKEQ. The ends were cut back, 0 bases at V and 2 bases at J, with 11 bases in the middle. The CDR3 sequence is 15 residues long. This CDR3 reads CASSQDPTRTYEQYF. The CDR3 bases are TGTGCCAGCAGCCAAGACCCAACTCGAACCTACGAGCAGTACTTC.

The V gene is TRBV29-1, the J gene TRBJ2-1, with D perhaps matching TRBD2 (5 bases). This CDR3 spans 13 amino acids. CDR1 is SQVTM, CDR2 ANQGSEA, per germline. The V and J ends lost 4 bases and 4 bases respectively, with 11 bases between them. CDR3 DNA: TGCAGCGTTGCTCCCGGAGGATACAATGAGCAGTTCTTC. As protein: CSVAPGGYNEQFF.

The chain links TRBV5-8 to TRBJ2-1; tentatively, D is TRBD1 (7 bases). The length of the CDR3 is 17 residues. The germline V gene encodes CDR1 SGHTS and CDR2 YDEGEE. V lost 3 bases and J lost 10, with 26 bases in between. In DNA, the CDR3 is TGTGCCAGCAGCTGGGGCCAGGAGGGGGCGCGTTCGAACGAGCAGTTCTTC. Translated, it gives CASSWGQEGARSNEQFF.

The V call is TRBV29-1, the J call TRBJ2-1; 11 bases line up with TRBD2. This CDR3 is 17 amino acids long. The junction had 13 bases not matched to a gene; V was cut back by 1 base and J by 8 bases. CDR1 is SQVTM, CDR2 ANQGSEA, per germline. CDR3 bases: TGCAGCGTTGAAGGTGGGAGTAGCGGGAGGGGAGCGTATGAGCAGTTCTTC. Translated, it gives CSVEGGSSGRGAYEQFF.

The chain carries TRBV12-3 or TRBV12-4 and TRBJ2-4; D gene uncertain. This CDR3 spans 16 amino acids. Trimming left V 1 base short and J 0 bases short, with 10 bases between. In DNA form, the CDR3 reads TGTGCCAGCAGTTTAGAAAGACACCTAGCCAAAAACATTCAGTACTTC. Protein sequence: CASSLERHLAKNIQYF.

This chain uses TRBV4-2 with TRBJ1-1; 8 positions match TRBD1. Germline loops: CDR1 LGHNA, CDR2 YNFKEQ. Trimming at V came to 6 bases and at J to 3 bases, leaving 6 bases not matched to a gene. The CDR3 extends over 14 amino acids. CDR3 in amino acids: CASRDGQGDTEAFF. CDR3 bases: TGTGCCAGCAGGGACGGACAGGGAGACACTGAAGCTTTCTTT.

The rearrangement joins TRBV4-1 to TRBJ1-2; possible D gene TRBD1, 5 bases. V gave up 4 bases and J gave up 0 bases, with 9 bases separating them. The germline gives CDR1 MGHRA, CDR2 YSYEKL. The CDR3 sequence is 14 residues long. Written as DNA, the CDR3 is TGCGCCAGCAGCCTCAGCAGGGCTAACTATGGCTACACCTTC. Protein sequence: CASSLSRANYGYTF.

The genes are TRBV12-3 or TRBV12-4 and TRBJ2-1, with a tentative D call TRBD1 (6 bases). Between the trimmed V and J ends, which lost 5 bases and 9 bases, there was a span of 17 bases. The CDR3 covers 14 residues. CDR3 sequence (DNA): TGTGCCAGCAGTCCGGACGCTAGAGGGGGTGAGCAGTTCTTC. This sequence encodes CASSPDARGGEQFF.

This chain connects TRBV19 to TRBJ1-5; D is uncertain. V lost 6 bases, J lost 0 bases, and 12 bases lay in between. This CDR3 contains 15 residues. The germline gives CDR1 LNHDA, CDR2 SQIVND (reference sequence). The CDR3 region has the DNA TGTGCCAGTAGAACATGGACGGTTAGCAATCAGCCCCAGCATTTT. Its protein is CASRTWTVSNQPQHF.

The chain carries TRBV4-2 and TRBJ2-7; D uncertain. V lost 1 base and J 7 bases, leaving 5 bases between the germline ends. Germline values: CDR1 LGHNA, CDR2 YNFKEQ. CDR3 size: 11 residues. The CDR3 region is CASSQGEEQYF. The CDR3 DNA sequence: TGTGCCAGCAGCCAAGGGGAAGAGCAGTACTTC.

The chain recombines TRBV29-1 with TRBJ2-1; 16 nucleotides agree with TRBD2. After removal of 5 bases from V and 2 bases from J, the junction contained 6 bases not matched to a gene. Germline V lookup: CDR1 SQVTM, CDR2 ANQGSEA. This CDR3 comprises 17 residues. This CDR3 reads CSVTGTSGRETYNEQFF. For the CDR3, the DNA is TGCAGCGTTACCGGGACTAGCGGGAGGGAAACCTACAATGAGCAGTTCTTC.

V and J are TRBV2 and TRBJ2-3, with D perhaps TRBD1 (6 bases). Germline V gives CDR1 SNHLY, CDR2 FYNNEI. This CDR3 is built from 14 residues. V shed 5 bases and J shed 0 bases, with 9 bases lying between them. CDR3 amino acids: CASSSDRSTDTQYF. CDR3 in DNA: TGTGCCAGCAGTTCGGACAGAAGCACAGATACGCAGTATTTT.

V usage is TRBV3-1 and J usage is TRBJ2-7; weak D call: TRBD1 (6 bases). The CDR3 is made up of 14 amino acids. Germline assignment: CDR1 LGHDT and CDR2 YNNKEL (reference sequence). V was trimmed by 0 bases and J by 0 bases, leaving 6 bases between them. DNA of the CDR3: TGTGCCAGCAGCCAAGACAGGGGCTCCTACGAGCAGTACTTC. It codes for CASSQDRGSYEQYF.

The chain carries TRBV30 and TRBJ2-5, with D possibly TRBD1 on 7 matching bases. The V gene's germline CDR1 is GTSNPN and CDR2 SVGIG (reference sequence). V lost 2 bases, J lost 4 bases, and 17 bases lay in between. CDR3 length: 15 amino acids. The chain's CDR3 is CAWSQGGDLRETQYF. CDR3 nucleotides: TGTGCCTGGAGTCAGGGGGGCGACCTTAGAGAGACCCAGTACTTC.

This chain connects TRBV7-3 to TRBJ2-7; TRBD1 might be the D (7 bases). Trimming took off 4 bases at V and 2 bases at J, with 15 bases between the two ends. CDR3 length equals 15 residues. The germline gives CDR1 SGHTA, CDR2 FQGTGA. The CDR3 DNA is TGTGCCAGCAGCTCGGGCGGGGACAGACCCTACGAGCAGTACTTC. Translating it yields CASSSGGDRPYEQYF.

The V and J genes are TRBV2 and TRBJ1-5, with a weak D call TRBD1 (5 bases). Germline CDR1 SNHLY, CDR2 FYNNEI. The V end lost 7 bases, the J end lost 6 bases, and 13 bases lay between the germline ends. The CDR3 contains 13 residues. CDR3 sequence reads: CASTLWGSQPQHF. CDR3 coding DNA: TGTGCCAGCACACTCTGGGGGAGTCAGCCCCAGCATTTT.